Below, 2 T cell receptor beta chains from the same sample are listed, as sequenced in a study of T cells in Graves' hyperthyroidism and ophthalmopathy. Amplification yielded TCR beta CDR3 regions, with RNA transcripts as the source. HTBI primers were the set used in a first-round RT-PCR of the TCR CDR3. TCRdb reprocessed the multiplex PCR reads via MiXCR and lists one record per CDR3 protein. The sample includes almost 600,000 distinct CDR3 sequences, approximately 14% of them seen just once. Source material: blood. Receptor source: a young woman with Graves' hyperthyroidism that later progressed to Graves' ophthalmopathy.

This chain joins TRBV20-1 and TRBJ1-4; no firm D call. With 2 bases removed from V and 4 bases from J, the gap between germline ends came to 5 bases. Germline V gene lookup returns CDR1 DFQATT and CDR2 SNEGSKA (reference sequence). The CDR3 consists of 12 residues. CDR3 sequence reads: CSARYLNEKLFF. CDR3 bases: TGCAGTGCTAGATATCTTAATGAAAAACTGTTTTTT.

This clonotype was observed at least ten times. This chain uses TRBV14 with TRBJ2-7; 9 bases are shared with TRBD1. Germline V gene data show CDR1 as SGHDN and CDR2 as FVKESK. There are 16 residues in the CDR3. The J segment lost 3 bases and the V segment lost 4 bases, leaving 10 bases of the junction unmatched. CDR3 residues: CASSPLPGTGRYEQYF. CDR3 nucleotide sequence: TGTGCCAGCAGCCCCCTGCCCGGGACAGGGCGCTACGAGCAGTACTTC.